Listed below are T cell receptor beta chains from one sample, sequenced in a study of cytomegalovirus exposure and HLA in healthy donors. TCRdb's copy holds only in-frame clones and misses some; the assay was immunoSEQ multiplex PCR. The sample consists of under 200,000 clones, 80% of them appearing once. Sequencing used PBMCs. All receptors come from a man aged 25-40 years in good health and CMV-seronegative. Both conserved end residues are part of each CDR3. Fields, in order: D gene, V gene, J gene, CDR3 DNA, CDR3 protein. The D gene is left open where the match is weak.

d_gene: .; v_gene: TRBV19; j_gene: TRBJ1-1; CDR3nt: TGTGCCAGTAGTATAGTGCGGGGCCGGGTCACTGAAGCTTTCTTT; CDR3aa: CASSIVRGRVTEAFF
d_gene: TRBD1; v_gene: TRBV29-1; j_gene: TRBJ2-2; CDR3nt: TGCAGCGTCTCGACAGGGGGGCTCACCGGGGAGCTGTTTTTT; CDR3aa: CSVSTGGLTGELFF
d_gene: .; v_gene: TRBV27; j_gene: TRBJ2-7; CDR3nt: TGTGCCAGCAGTTTAACCAGTGTGATCTACGAGCAGTACTTC; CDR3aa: CASSLTSVIYEQYF
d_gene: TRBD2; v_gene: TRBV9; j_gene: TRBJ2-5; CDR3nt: TGTGCCAGCAGCGTATTGGGACTACTCCAAGAGACCCAGTACTTC; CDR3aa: CASSVLGLLQETQYF
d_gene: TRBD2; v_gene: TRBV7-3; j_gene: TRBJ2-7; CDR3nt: TGTGCCAGCAGCTTAAGAGCGGGAGGATCCTACGAGCAGTACTTC; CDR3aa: CASSLRAGGSYEQYF
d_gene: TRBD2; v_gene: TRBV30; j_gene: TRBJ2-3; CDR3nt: TGTGCCTGGGTAATGGTGGGGGGCGGCAAGACTAGCGGCACAGATACGCAGTATTTT; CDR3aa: CAWVMVGGGKTSGTDTQYF
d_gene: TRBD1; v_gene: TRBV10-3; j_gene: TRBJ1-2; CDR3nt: TGTGCCATCAGTAGGTCCGAACAGGGGGCAGACTATGGCTACACCTTC; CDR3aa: CAISRSEQGADYGYTF
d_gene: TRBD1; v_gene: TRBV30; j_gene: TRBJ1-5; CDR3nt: TGTGCCTGGAGTTTCACGGGACAGGGTTATCAGCCCCAGCATTTT; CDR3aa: CAWSFTGQGYQPQHF
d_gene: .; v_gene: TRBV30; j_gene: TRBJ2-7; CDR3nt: TGTGCCTGGTGCCTGGGGGACTCCCGGGGTGGGGAGCAGTACTTC; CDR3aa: CAWCLGDSRGGEQYF
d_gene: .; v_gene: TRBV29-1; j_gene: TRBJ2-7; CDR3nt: TGCAGCGTCCGACGACAGACTAGCTCCTACGAGCAGTACTTC; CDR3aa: CSVRRQTSSYEQYF
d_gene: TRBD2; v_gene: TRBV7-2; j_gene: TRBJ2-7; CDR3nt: TGTGCCAGCAGCTGGAGCGGGGGGAACTACGAGCAGTACTTC; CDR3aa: CASSWSGGNYEQYF
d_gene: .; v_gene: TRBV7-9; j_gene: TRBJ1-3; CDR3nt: TGTGCCAGCAGCTACCCTCCGGGAGTATGGTTTGGAAACACCATATATTTT; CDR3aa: CASSYPPGVWFGNTIYF
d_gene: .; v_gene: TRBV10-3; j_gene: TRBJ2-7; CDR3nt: TGTGCCATCAGTGAGCAGCGTTACGAGCAGTACTTC; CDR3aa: CAISEQRYEQYF
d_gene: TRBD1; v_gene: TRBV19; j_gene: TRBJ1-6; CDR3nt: TGTGCCAGTAGTGCGGAGACAGGGCTGAATTCACCCCTCCACTTT; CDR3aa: CASSAETGLNSPLHF
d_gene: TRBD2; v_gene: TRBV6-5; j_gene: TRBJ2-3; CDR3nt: TGTGCCAGCAGTTCTAGCGGGAGGGCCACAAATACGCAGTATTTT; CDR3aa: CASSSSGRATNTQYF
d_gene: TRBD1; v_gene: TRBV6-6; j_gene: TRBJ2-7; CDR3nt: TGTGCCAGCAGTTACGATACAGGGGTAGGCGAGCAGTACTTC; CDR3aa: CASSYDTGVGEQYF
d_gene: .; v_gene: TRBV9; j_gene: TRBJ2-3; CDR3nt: TGTGCCAGCAGCGCTCAGGGTTGGTCAGATACGCAGTATTTT; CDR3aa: CASSAQGWSDTQYF
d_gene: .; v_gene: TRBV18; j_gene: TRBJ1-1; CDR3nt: TGTGCCAGCTCACCGGCGGGGGGGAACACTGAAGCTTTCTTT; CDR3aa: CASSPAGGNTEAFF
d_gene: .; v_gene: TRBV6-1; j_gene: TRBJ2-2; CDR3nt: TGTGCCAGCAGTCGCCAGGGCGACGGGGAGCTGTTTTTT; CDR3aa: CASSRQGDGELFF
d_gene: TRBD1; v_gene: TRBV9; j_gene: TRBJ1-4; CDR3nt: TGTGCCAGCAGCTCTCGCCGACAGGGGGAGGGTAATGAAAAACTGTTTTTT; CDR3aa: CASSSRRQGEGNEKLFF